Below are 25 T cell receptor beta chains sequenced from a single sample in a study of blood T cells in healthy people across ages. A second PCR of roughly 7 to 11 cycles used a sample-barcoded 5' primer and a J-beta primer mix. TCRdb re-derived calls from the 5' RACE reads in MiXCR, one entry per CDR3 protein. The sample shows approximately 1,000,000 distinct CDR3 sequences, 35% to 40% of them seen only once. The sample was blood. The receptors shown here come from a young man in good health.

A few counts support this clonotype. The chain uses TRBV9 and TRBJ2-1; D unclear. Trimming took 0 bases from V and 7 from J, leaving 8 bases between them. Germline V gives CDR1 SGDLS, CDR2 YYNGEE. This CDR3 spans 13 amino acids. The DNA for the CDR3 is TGTGCCAGCAGCGTAGGAGGCTTAAATGAGCAGTTCTTC. It translates to CASSVGGLNEQFF.

This clonotype was observed a few times. The V gene is TRBV28, the J gene TRBJ2-3; D unresolved. V lost 3 bases and J lost 6, with 16 bases in between. CDR1 is MDHEN and CDR2 is SYDVKM in the germline V gene. The CDR3 is 15 residues long. The CDR3 region has the DNA TGTGCCAGCAGTTTTCTTACTGGTACGTCGGATACGCAGTATTTT. This sequence encodes CASSFLTGTSDTQYF.

There are a few counts of this clonotype. Just one base apart from a much larger clone, this may be a read error. V usage is TRBV12-3 or TRBV12-4 and J usage is TRBJ1-2; 7 bases align to TRBD1. The trim removed 3 bases at V and 3 bases at J, leaving 1 base unmatched. The CDR3 is 13 amino acids. CDR3 amino acids: CASSFDRDYGYTF. CDR3 sequence (DNA): TGTGCCAGCAGTTTCGACAGGGACTATGGCTACACCTTC.

The chain employs TRBV7-2 and TRBJ1-2, with unresolved D. Looked up from germline, CDR1 is SGHTA and CDR2 is FQGNSA. The V end lost 5 bases, the J end lost 2 bases, and 12 bases lay between the germline ends. The CDR3 has 14 residues. CDR3 sequence reads: CASSTPTVNYGYTF. The DNA of the CDR3 is TGTGCCAGCAGCACCCCGACGGTGAACTATGGCTACACCTTC.

In its sample, this clonotype was seen a few times. This chain links TRBV4-3 with TRBJ2-5, with TRBD1 as a possible D gene (5 bases). The DNA end is a closer match to TRBJ2-7, so the J assignment may be wrong. Germline lookup yields CDR1 LGHNA and CDR2 YSLEER. CDR3 length: 13 residues. The CDR3 protein is CASSQDQGYEQYF. The CDR3 DNA sequence: TGCGCCAGCAGCCAAGATCAGGGCTACGAGCAGTACTTC.

Remarks on this clonotype: Possible read error: a much larger clone is one base away. CDR3 bases: TGTGCCGGCAGCTTAGAGGCAGGGTCCAATCAGCCCCAGCATTTT. Amino acid sequence: CAGSLEAGSNQPQHF. The V and J genes are TRBV7-6 and TRBJ1-5; maybe TRBD1 (5 bases). The CDR3 has 15 amino acids. From germline, CDR1 is SGHVS and CDR2 FNYEAQ.

The chain links TRBV29-1 to TRBJ2-1; a possible D gene is TRBD2 (7 bases). Deletions cut 0 bases from V and 0 bases from J, with 12 bases between. CDR3 size: 16 residues. Germline V CDR1 and CDR2: SQVTM, ANQGSEA. Here the CDR3 reads CSVEEGGGLSYNEQFF. The DNA of the CDR3 is TGCAGCGTTGAAGAGGGCGGGGGCCTCTCCTACAATGAGCAGTTCTTC.

This clonotype was counted only a few times. The chain has TRBV7-9 and TRBJ2-7; possibly TRBD1 for D (5 bases). The germline V gene encodes CDR1 SEHNR and CDR2 FQNEAQ (reference sequence). V gave up 5 bases and J gave up 7 bases, with 12 bases separating them. The CDR3 covers 12 residues. The CDR3 DNA follows: TGTGCCAGCAGCCGTGGGGCGAGTGAGCAGTACTTC. It encodes CASSRGASEQYF.

This clonotype was observed a few times. The chain is built from TRBV6-6 and TRBJ2-2; 8 bases match TRBD1. Germline CDR1 and CDR2: MNHNY and SVGAGI (reference sequence). The CDR3 contains 16 residues. V was pared by 5 bases and J by 0 bases, with 5 bases of the junction left unmatched. DNA of the CDR3: TGTGCCAGCAGTCAGGGGGCGCCCGCGAACACCGGGGAGCTGTTTTTT. It is translated as CASSQGAPANTGELFF.

The J gene is TRBJ2-5, the V gene TRBV2, with no clear D. The CDR3 consists of 10 residues. V shed 4 bases and J shed 13 bases, with 10 bases lying between them. Germline CDR1 reads SNHLY; CDR2 reads FYNNEI. CDR3 loop: CASSVGVWYF. CDR3 sequence (DNA): TGTGCCAGCAGTGTTGGTGTGTGGTACTTC.

The chain joins TRBV20-1 to TRBJ1-1; 7 bases agree with TRBD1. The CDR3 has 14 amino acids. J lost 10 bases, V lost 6 bases, and 17 bases had no gene match. CDR1 and CDR2 (germline): DFQATT, SNEGSKA (reference sequence). CDR3 protein: CSAKSARGVVTAFF. CDR3 DNA sequence: TGCAGTGCCAAATCGGCCAGGGGGGTAGTCACAGCTTTCTTT.

This clonotype was seen more than once but under ten times. This rearrangement joins TRBV10-3 to TRBJ1-2, with TRBD1 as a possible D gene (5 bases). The CDR3 sequence is 13 residues long. Germline V gene sequence: CDR1 ENHRY, CDR2 SYGVKD. Trimming took off 11 bases at V and 2 bases at J, with 15 bases between the two ends. In DNA, the CDR3 is TGTGCCCCCCCCGGGGCAGCCAACTATGGCTACACCTTC. Protein sequence: CAPPGAANYGYTF.

This clonotype was counted a few times. CDR3 loop: CASSLTPGATKNIQYF. The DNA of the CDR3 is TGTGCCAGCAGCTTAACCCCAGGGGCCACTAAAAACATTCAGTACTTC. The rearrangement uses TRBV7-2 and TRBJ2-4, with a possible D match to TRBD1 (6 bases). Looked up from germline, CDR1 is SGHTA and CDR2 is FQGNSA. The CDR3 consists of 16 residues. Between the trimmed V and J ends, which lost 2 bases and 4 bases, there was a span of 15 bases. Full variable domain (rest looked up from reference TRBV7-2 and TRBJ2-4): GAGVSQSPSNKVTEKGKDVELRCDPISGHTALYWYRQSLGQGLEFLIYFQGNSAPDKSGLPSDRFSAERTGGSVSTLTIQRTQQEDSAVYLCASSLTPGATKNIQYFGAGTRLSVL.

This clonotype was seen a few times. The V and J genes are TRBV28 and TRBJ2-2; 9 nucleotides match TRBD1. This CDR3 contains 15 residues. Per germline, CDR1 MDHEN and CDR2 SYDVKM. J lost 5 bases, V lost 5 bases, and 6 bases had no gene match. The CDR3 loop reads CASSQGQGVTGELFF. The CDR3 DNA reads as TGTGCCAGCAGTCAGGGACAGGGAGTAACCGGGGAGCTGTTTTTT. The whole variable domain, filled in from reference TRBV28 and TRBJ2-2, reads DVKVTQSSRYLVKRTGEKVFLECVQDMDHENMFWYRQDPGLGLRLIYFSYDVKMKEKGDIPEGYSVSREKKERFSLILESASTNQTSMYLCASSQGQGVTGELFFGEGSRLTVL.

The rearrangement joins TRBV5-1 to TRBJ1-1; TRBD1 agrees at 7 bases. The length of the CDR3 is 14 residues. Germline CDR1 SGHRS, CDR2 YFSETQ. V lost 4 bases, J lost 1 base, and 4 bases stayed unmatched. This chain's CDR3 is CASSDGTANTEAFF. The CDR3 DNA sequence: TGCGCCAGCAGCGACGGGACAGCGAACACTGAAGCTTTCTTT.

CDR3 region: CSASGSSYNEQYF. The CDR3, as DNA: TGCAGTGCTAGCGGGAGCTCCTACAATGAGCAGTACTTC. The rearrangement joins TRBV20-1 to TRBJ2-1, with D possibly matching TRBD2 (6 bases). Matching the DNA end better, TRBJ2-7 makes the J call doubtful. Germline values: CDR1 DFQATT, CDR2 SNEGSKA (reference sequence). The CDR3 runs 13 residues.

This clonotype was picked up a small number of times. This sequence joins TRBV6-5 and TRBJ2-5; D not resolved. Trimming took 0 bases from V and 5 from J, leaving 7 bases between them. Germline-derived CDR1 and CDR2 are MNHEY and SVGAGI. The CDR3 has 13 amino acids. The CDR3 DNA reads as TGTGCCAGCAGTTACTCCCGAAGCGAGACCCAGTACTTC. Protein: CASSYSRSETQYF.

The CDR3 DNA sequence: TGCAGTGCTAGAGATATGTTGGAGGGGGCAGAGACCCAGTACTTC. Protein product: CSARDMLEGAETQYF. This sequence joins TRBV20-1 and TRBJ2-5; a weak D match, TRBD1 (7 bases). The CDR3 runs 15 residues. Per germline, CDR1 DFQATT and CDR2 SNEGSKA (reference sequence). Trimming stripped 0 bases from V and 4 bases from J, with 15 bases between.

This clonotype was seen only once. V usage is TRBV6-5 and J usage is TRBJ2-2; the D gene is possibly TRBD2 (5 bases). Germline values: CDR1 MNHEY, CDR2 SVGAGI. V lost 7 bases to trimming and J lost 5 bases, with 14 bases between them. CDR3 size: 14 residues. This chain's CDR3 is CASNTNGGTGELFF. The DNA for the CDR3 is TGTGCCAGCAACACTAACGGCGGGACCGGGGAGCTGTTTTTT.

The chain couples TRBV12-3 or TRBV12-4 to TRBJ2-3; weak D call: TRBD1 (5 bases). The CDR3 covers 16 residues. Trimming pared 6 bases from V and 3 bases from J, leaving 19 bases between. CDR3 bases: TGTGCCAGCAGCCCCTGGACAAGGGGAAGTACAGATACGCAGTATTTT. Translation gives CASSPWTRGSTDTQYF.

This clonotype occurred a few times. V usage is TRBV5-1 and J usage is TRBJ1-1, with TRBD1 matching 8 bases. The CDR3 is 15 residues long. Unmatched junction bases numbered 11, after V lost 4 bases and J lost 6 bases. Looked up from germline, CDR1 is SGHRS and CDR2 is YFSETQ. This CDR3 is CASSPGTGLGAEAFF. In DNA, the CDR3 is TGCGCCAGCAGCCCAGGGACAGGTTTGGGCGCTGAAGCTTTCTTT.

This chain uses TRBV18 with TRBJ1-1, with unresolved D. CDR3 length equals 14 residues. V shed 2 bases and J shed 2 bases, with 9 bases lying between them. From germline, CDR1 is KGHSH and CDR2 LQKENI. The chain's CDR3 is CASSPRTLNTEAFF. In DNA form, the CDR3 reads TGTGCCAGCTCACCAAGGACTCTAAACACTGAAGCTTTCTTT.

The CDR3 reads CASSAVTGDRNNSPLHF. The CDR3 nucleotides read TGTGCCAGCAGCGCAGTAACAGGGGATCGGAATAATTCACCCCTCCACTTT. The genes are TRBV7-2 and TRBJ1-6; 7 positions agree with TRBD1. Germline trimming cut 5 bases from V and 5 bases from J; bases unmatched to any gene: 12. The CDR3 loop spans 17 amino acids. Germline loops: CDR1 SGHTA, CDR2 FQGNSA.

As for this clonotype: One base away lies a much larger clone, so this may be a sequencing read error. This chain connects TRBV21-1 to TRBJ1-6. TRBV21-1 is given as a pseudogene. CDR3 length: 14 residues. The CDR3 reads CASNLGHYNSPLHF. The CDR3 nucleotides are TGTGCCAGCAACCTGGGCCATTATAATTCACCCCTCCACTTT.

V gene TRBV3-1 combines with J gene TRBJ2-7; tentatively, D is TRBD2 (6 bases). Germline V CDR1 and CDR2: LGHDT, YNNKEL (reference sequence). V lost 3 bases and J lost 0, with 12 bases in between. The CDR3 covers 15 residues. The CDR3 protein is CASSQQGRSSYEQYF. The DNA for the CDR3 is TGTGCCAGCAGCCAGCAAGGGAGGTCCTCCTACGAGCAGTACTTC.